Presented here are 28 T cell receptor beta chains from one specimen sequenced in a study of T cell repertoires in cytomegalovirus infection. One entry per CDR3 protein, called by TCRdb with MiXCR from the reads. The sample has a few hundred thousand distinct CDR3 sequences, approximately 15% seen once. Sequencing input: CD8+ T cells from PBMCs. These TCRs come from a human donor in good health (CMV status not recorded). Some clones in this sample may be carry-over from other donors' samples.

This clonotype came up a few times. The chain couples TRBV4-1 to TRBJ2-7, with D possibly matching TRBD2 (6 bases). CDR1 is MGHRA and CDR2 is YSYEKL in the germline V gene. V was trimmed by 5 bases and J by 8 bases, leaving 22 bases between them. The CDR3 has 15 residues. The chain's CDR3 is CASSSDGTPNSKQYF. As DNA, the CDR3 is TGCGCCAGCAGCTCCGATGGGACTCCGAATAGCAAGCAGTACTTC.

The chain employs TRBV2 and TRBJ1-6; D not resolved. V lost 1 base, J lost 9 bases, and 10 bases lay in between. CDR1 is SNHLY and CDR2 is FYNNEI in the germline V gene. The length of the CDR3 is 14 residues. CDR3 sequence: CASSEETSISPLHF. The CDR3 DNA sequence: TGTGCCAGCAGTGAAGAAACAAGTATTTCACCCCTCCACTTT.

A few counts support this clonotype. The genes are TRBV29-1 and TRBJ2-1; 9 bases match TRBD1. Germline-derived CDR1 and CDR2 are SQVTM and ANQGSEA. Trimming took 3 bases from V and 1 from J; bases not matched to a gene: 10. The CDR3 spans 17 residues. CDR3 in DNA: TGCAGCGTTGAGGCGGGACAGGGTTACGGATCCTACAATGAGCAGTTCTTC. Protein: CSVEAGQGYGSYNEQFF.

The CDR3 loop reads CASGFPPGTNTDTQYF. CDR3 sequence (DNA): TGTGCTAGTGGTTTTCCACCCGGGACTAACACAGATACGCAGTATTTT. V is TRBV12-5 and J is TRBJ2-3, with TRBD2 identical over 7 bases. V lost 3 bases and J lost 2; bases outside the gene matches: 8. Germline V gene data show CDR1 as LGHNT and CDR2 as FRNRAP. There are 16 residues in the CDR3.

The chain recombines TRBV7-9 with TRBJ2-7, with a weak D call TRBD2 (6 bases). CDR1 SEHNR and CDR2 FQNEAQ come from the germline V gene (reference sequence). The CDR3 has 16 amino acids. With 1 base removed from V and 3 bases from J, the gap between germline ends came to 16 bases. The CDR3, as DNA: TGTGCCAGCAGCTTAGGACCCGGGACTCAGATCTACGAGCAGTACTTC. Translated, it gives CASSLGPGTQIYEQYF.

The chain carries TRBV4-2 and TRBJ2-1; D possibly corresponds to TRBD2 (6 bases). Germline V gene sequence: CDR1 LGHNA, CDR2 YNFKEQ. Trimming removed 3 bases at V and 8 bases at J, with 17 bases between. The CDR3 totals 15 residues. The CDR3 sequence: CASSQSGASGHEQFF. CDR3 coding DNA: TGTGCCAGCAGCCAGTCTGGTGCCAGCGGGCATGAGCAGTTCTTC.

This chain connects TRBV7-8 to TRBJ2-5, with 10 bases lining up with TRBD2. Germline V CDR1 and CDR2: SGHVS, FQNEAQ. Germline trimming cut 1 base from V and 4 bases from J; bases unmatched to any gene: 9. This CDR3 spans 17 amino acids. CDR3 region: CASSLGALLAGLETQYF. Written as DNA, the CDR3 is TGTGCCAGCAGCTTAGGGGCCCTACTAGCGGGGTTAGAGACCCAGTACTTC.

This clonotype came up many times. The V gene is TRBV7-9, the J gene TRBJ1-1; D is undetermined. Germline assignment: CDR1 SEHNR and CDR2 FQNEAQ (reference sequence). V was shortened by 7 bases and J by 0 bases, with 9 bases between the two germline ends. The CDR3 spans 13 residues. CDR3 loop: CASTGPLNTEAFF. CDR3 in DNA: TGTGCCAGCACCGGACCGTTGAACACTGAAGCTTTCTTT.

This clonotype was detected many times. V and J are TRBV27 and TRBJ1-4; D possibly corresponds to TRBD1 (5 bases). This CDR3 is built from 16 residues. V was trimmed by 6 bases and J by 0 bases, leaving 14 bases between them. From germline, CDR1 is MNHEY and CDR2 SMNVEV (reference sequence). As DNA, the CDR3 is TGTGCCAGCAGGACCGGGACGGTTGCAACTAATGAAAAACTGTTTTTT. Its protein product is CASRTGTVATNEKLFF.

A remark on this clonotype: One end of the junction is discordant with germline, which a read error may explain. The chain joins TRBV11-2 to TRBJ2-3; D tentatively fits TRBD1 or TRBD2 (5 bases each). In germline, CDR1 is SGHAT, CDR2 FQNNGV. The CDR3 has 15 residues. The CDR3 bases are TGTGCCAGCAGCCTACGGTGGGACGCTTCCGATACGCGGTATTTT. Translation gives CASSLRWDASDTRYF.

The rearrangement joins TRBV6-5 to TRBJ2-5; possibly TRBD2 for D (5 bases). The V and J ends lost 0 bases and 5 bases respectively, with 10 bases between them. The length of the CDR3 is 14 residues. Germline assignment: CDR1 MNHEY and CDR2 SVGAGI. In nucleotides, the CDR3 is TGTGCCAGCAGTTACTCGCTGGAGGTTGAGACCCAGTACTTC. This gives the protein CASSYSLEVETQYF.

This chain uses TRBV13 with TRBJ2-2, with no clear D. Trimming shortened V by 7 bases and J by 6 bases, and 15 bases separated the two germline ends. This CDR3 comprises 14 residues. Per germline, CDR1 PRHDT and CDR2 FYEKMQ (reference sequence). The CDR3 is CASKRRLVAGELFF. CDR3 DNA: TGTGCCAGCAAGAGACGCCTCGTAGCCGGGGAGCTGTTTTTT.

The chain joins TRBV27 to TRBJ2-7; D gene ambiguous. Germline CDR1 and CDR2: MNHEY and SMNVEV (reference sequence). The CDR3 runs 11 residues. The V gene lost 6 bases and the J gene lost 3 bases, with 6 bases spanning the gap. The CDR3 here is CASRDIYEQYF. In DNA, the CDR3 is TGTGCCAGCAGAGATATCTACGAGCAGTACTTC.

The chain carries TRBV20-1 and TRBJ1-2; D gene unclear. V was pared by 0 bases and J by 4 bases, with 12 bases between. This CDR3 has 14 residues. CDR1 is DFQATT and CDR2 is SNEGSKA in the germline V gene (reference sequence). CDR3 DNA: TGCAGTGCTAGAGATCGAAACGGACTCTATGGCTACACCTTC. Translated, it gives CSARDRNGLYGYTF.

The rearrangement joins TRBV2 to TRBJ2-7; 7 nucleotides match TRBD1. The CDR3 runs to 14 residues. From germline, CDR1 is SNHLY and CDR2 FYNNEI. The V segment lost 9 bases and the J segment 0 bases; nucleotides outside the gene matches: 8. CDR3 bases: TGTGCCAGGGGAGTTCGACAGGGCTCCTACGAGCAGTACTTC. Its protein product is CARGVRQGSYEQYF.

This clonotype came up many times. CDR3 loop: CASTPYGDPGEQYF. The CDR3 nucleotides are TGTGCCAGCACCCCTTACGGGGACCCCGGCGAGCAGTACTTC. This rearrangement joins TRBV28 to TRBJ2-7; D may correspond to TRBD1 or TRBD2 (5 bases each). Germline CDR1 reads MDHEN; CDR2 reads SYDVKM. V lost 7 bases, J lost 6 bases, and 19 bases lay in between. The CDR3 runs to 14 residues.

This clonotype was detected many times. J is TRBJ1-2 and V is TRBV7-9; 7 bases fit TRBD1. Germline CDR1 SEHNR, CDR2 FQNEAQ (reference sequence). CDR3 size: 15 residues. Trimming cost V 7 bases and J 1 base; bases outside gene matches: 9. The DNA of the CDR3 is TGTGCCAGCACCTCAGGGACAGACTTTAACTATGGCTACACCTTC. Its protein is CASTSGTDFNYGYTF.

This clonotype was counted many times. V gene TRBV28 combines with J gene TRBJ2-7; the match to TRBD1 covers 11 bases. J was trimmed by 6 bases and V by 5 bases; bases with no gene match: 6. This CDR3 has 14 amino acids. CDR1 is MDHEN and CDR2 is SYDVKM in the germline V gene. The CDR3 loop is CASSEDRGPGEQYF. CDR3 nucleotides: TGTGCCAGCAGTGAGGACAGGGGGCCAGGCGAGCAGTACTTC.

The chain links TRBV4-2 to TRBJ2-1; perhaps TRBD1 as D (6 bases). The CDR3 is 19 residues long. Germline V gene lookup returns CDR1 LGHNA and CDR2 YNFKEQ. Trimming took off 0 bases at V and 3 bases at J, with 21 bases between the two ends. The CDR3: CASSQDILGTRHIYNEQFF. The CDR3 DNA is TGTGCCAGCAGCCAAGATATCCTGGGGACACGACATATCTACAATGAGCAGTTCTTC.

There are many counts of this clonotype. The chain is built from TRBV10-3 and TRBJ1-6; TRBD1 agrees at 9 bases. The CDR3 runs 16 residues. Germline CDR1 ENHRY, CDR2 SYGVKD. Trimming removed 3 bases from V and 7 bases from J; junction bases left unmatched: 7. This CDR3 is CAISDTGGSRNSPLHF. CDR3 coding DNA: TGTGCCATCAGTGACACAGGGGGCTCCCGGAATTCACCCCTCCACTTT.

This clonotype was observed at least ten times. V and J are TRBV5-1 and TRBJ1-5; D is unclear. Trimming cost V 1 base and J 0 bases, with 8 bases left between them. This CDR3 is built from 15 residues. Germline loops: CDR1 SGHRS, CDR2 YFSETQ. The CDR3 here is CASSLRTHSNQPQHF. The CDR3 DNA sequence: TGCGCCAGCAGCTTGAGGACGCATAGCAATCAGCCCCAGCATTTT. Variable domain in full (rest from reference TRBV5-1 and TRBJ1-5): KAGVTQTPRYLIKTRGQQVTLSCSPISGHRSVSWYQQTPGQGLQFLFEYFSETQRNKGNFPGRFSGRQFSNSRSEMNVSTLELGDSALYLCASSLRTHSNQPQHFGDGTRLSIL.

With regard to this clonotype: With a much larger clone just one base away, this may be a read error. J is TRBJ1-5 and V is TRBV7-6; possibly TRBD1 for D (5 bases). CDR3 length: 13 amino acids. In germline, CDR1 is SGHVS, CDR2 FNYEAQ. This chain's CDR3 is CASSQTEDQSQHF. CDR3 in DNA: TGTGCCAGCAGCCAGACAGAGGATCAGTCCCAGCATTTT.

The genes are TRBV12-5 and TRBJ2-1; either TRBD1 or TRBD2 may fit D (6 bases each). CDR1 LGHNT and CDR2 FRNRAP come from the germline V gene. Trimming cost V 5 bases and J 0 bases, with 17 bases left between them. The CDR3 covers 17 residues. CDR3 residues: CASGPPGAGSSYNEQFF. The CDR3 DNA sequence: TGTGCTAGTGGTCCCCCAGGGGCGGGGAGCTCCTACAATGAGCAGTTCTTC.

The V call is TRBV5-6, the J call TRBJ2-3, with 7 bases identical to TRBD2. Germline loops: CDR1 SGHDT, CDR2 YYEEEE. CDR3 length: 15 amino acids. The V and J ends lost 0 bases and 2 bases, in that order; junction bases with no gene match: 3. CDR3 coding DNA: TGTGCCAGCAGCTTGGTTCGGGGGGTCACAGATACGCAGTATTTT. Protein sequence: CASSLVRGVTDTQYF.

This chain connects TRBV28 to TRBJ1-2, with a possible D match to TRBD1 (5 bases). The CDR3 loop spans 12 amino acids. Germline V gene sequence: CDR1 MDHEN, CDR2 SYDVKM. Trimming took off 3 bases at V and 8 bases at J, with 10 bases between the two ends. Here the CDR3 reads CASSFRQYGYTF. CDR3 coding DNA: TGTGCCAGCAGTTTCAGACAGTACGGCTACACCTTC.

The chain joins TRBV4-1 to TRBJ2-4; D remains ambiguous. V lost 4 bases, J lost 5 bases, and 9 bases lay in between. This CDR3 comprises 13 residues. Germline assignment: CDR1 MGHRA and CDR2 YSYEKL. This chain's CDR3 is CASSLRRENIQYF. CDR3 in DNA: TGCGCCAGCAGCCTACGACGGGAAAACATTCAGTACTTC.

Only a few counts were recorded for this clonotype. The gene calls are TRBV13 and TRBJ2-1, with D maybe TRBD2 (6 bases). V lost 6 bases, J lost 4 bases, and 16 bases lay in between. The germline CDR1 and CDR2 sequences are PRHDT and FYEKMQ (reference sequence). The CDR3 length is 15 residues. CDR3 sequence: CASSNSRGGYNEQFF. CDR3 coding DNA: TGTGCCAGCAGTAACTCGCGGGGAGGATACAATGAGCAGTTCTTC. The full variable domain, in which reference TRBV13 and TRBJ2-1 provide the parts outside the CDR3, is AAGVIQSPRHLIKEKRETATLKCYPIPRHDTVYWYQQGPGQDPQFLISFYEKMQSDKGSIPDRFSAQQFSDYHSELNMSSLELGDSALYFCASSNSRGGYNEQFFGPGTRLTVL.

The chain is built from TRBV11-2 and TRBJ2-1; D is unresolved. V lost 1 base to trimming and J lost 8 bases, with 6 bases between them. The CDR3 totals 12 residues. Germline V gene lookup returns CDR1 SGHAT and CDR2 FQNNGV. The CDR3 protein is CASSLGLYEQFF. The CDR3 nucleotides read TGTGCCAGCAGCTTAGGGTTATATGAGCAGTTCTTC.